This TCR beta chain was obtained from a study of T cell responses to AZD1222 COVID-19 vaccine. The CDR3 loop spans 11 amino acids. Trimming shortened V by 0 bases and J by 8 bases, and 7 bases separated the two germline ends. From germline, CDR1 is SQVTM and CDR2 ANQGSEA. General study results and limits: Among the donors, most were white British and more were female, and clonal diversity was possibly underestimated. At study baseline, merely five or six AZD1222 recipients were seropositive.

The protocol was immunoSEQ multiplex PCR, while the TCRdb copy is restricted to in-frame clones and leaves out a portion. The sample consists of 150,000 to 200,000 clones, around 87% of them appearing once. With regard to this clone: The antigen remains unidentified.

V and J are TRBV29-1 and TRBJ1-1; D is uncertain. This sequence originates from an adult in good health. The starting material was peripheral blood, obtained on day 0 of MenACWY control vaccination. The CDR3 nucleotides are TGCAGCGTTGAAGAGGGAAGGGAAGCTTTCTTT. Its protein product is CSVEEGREAFF.